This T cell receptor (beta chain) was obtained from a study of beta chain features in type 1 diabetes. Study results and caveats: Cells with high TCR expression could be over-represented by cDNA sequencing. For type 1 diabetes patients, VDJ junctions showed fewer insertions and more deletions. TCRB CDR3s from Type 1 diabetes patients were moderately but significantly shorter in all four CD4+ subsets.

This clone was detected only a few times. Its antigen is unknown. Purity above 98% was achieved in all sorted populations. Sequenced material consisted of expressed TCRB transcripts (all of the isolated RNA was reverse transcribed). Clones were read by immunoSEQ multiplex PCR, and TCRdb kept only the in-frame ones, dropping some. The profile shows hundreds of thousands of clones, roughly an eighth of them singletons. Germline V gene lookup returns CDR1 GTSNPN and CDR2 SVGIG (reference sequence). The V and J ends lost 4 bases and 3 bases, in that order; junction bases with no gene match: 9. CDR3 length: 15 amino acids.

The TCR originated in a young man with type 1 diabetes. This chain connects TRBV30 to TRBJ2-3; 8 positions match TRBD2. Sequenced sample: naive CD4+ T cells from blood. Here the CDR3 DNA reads TGTGCCTGGAATCGGGGGGGCTTTAGGACAGATACGCAGTATTTT. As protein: CAWNRGGFRTDTQYF. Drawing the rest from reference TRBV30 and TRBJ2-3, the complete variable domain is SQTIHQWPATLVQPVGSPLSLECTVEGTSNPNLYWYRQAAGRGLQLLFYSVGIGQISSEVPQNLSASRPQDRQFILSSKKLLLSDSGFYLCAWNRGGFRTDTQYFGPGTRLTVL.